This TCR beta chain stems from a study of shared clonotypes between healthy human individuals. The CDR3 runs to 15 residues. Germline V gene data show CDR1 as LGHNT and CDR2 as FRNRAP. With 5 bases removed from V and 7 bases from J, the gap between germline ends came to 17 bases. Generated by immunoSEQ multiplex PCR, the TCRdb table keeps only in-frame clones and is missing some. Of roughly 2.5 million clones listed, roughly nine tenths are singletons. CD4+ cell separation produced CD45RA+ naive and CD45RA-negative memory subsets. The chain employs TRBV12-5 and TRBJ1-4; weak D call: TRBD1 (5 bases). The sequenced sample consisted of naive CD4+ T cells sorted from blood. This sample's subset: CD45RA+ positively selected. This receptor was obtained from a man aged 18 to 30 in good health. CDR3 protein: CASGPGTTVGEKLFF. The CDR3 region has the DNA TGTGCTAGTGGTCCCGGGACCACGGTGGGTGAAAAACTGTTTTTT.